The 5 T cell receptor beta chains below all came from one sample that was sequenced in a study of cytomegalovirus exposure and HLA in healthy donors. Sequenced by immunoSEQ multiplex PCR; TCRdb stores in-frame clones only, minus some. The profile shows 200,000 to 250,000 clones, roughly 83% of them singletons. The sample was PBMCs. The receptors shown here come from a woman in her late teens or twenties in good health and CMV-seronegative.

The chain is built from TRBV10-3 and TRBJ1-1; tentatively, D is TRBD1 (5 bases). This CDR3 has 15 residues. Deletions cut 5 bases from V and 1 base from J, with 14 bases between. CDR1 and CDR2 from the germline V gene are ENHRY and SYGVKD. The CDR3 loop is CAISPDLGENTEAFF. The CDR3 DNA reads as TGTGCCATCAGTCCGGATCTAGGGGAGAACACTGAAGCTTTCTTT.

This chain connects TRBV5-1 to TRBJ2-1, with D possibly TRBD1 on 6 matching bases. Germline V gene lookup returns CDR1 SGHRS and CDR2 YFSETQ. The germline V and J ends were trimmed by 1 base and 7 bases, with 15 bases remaining between them. CDR3 length: 15 amino acids. The CDR3 nucleotides are TGCGCCAGCAGCTTGAGCAGGGGCCTTAGTAATGAGCAGTTCTTC. Encoded protein: CASSLSRGLSNEQFF.

The CDR3 region has the DNA TGTGCCAGCACACTTAAGGGGCCTTTGCGGGGGGGCCTTAGAGATACGCAGTATTTT. Translated, it gives CASTLKGPLRGGLRDTQYF. The rearrangement links TRBV5-6 to TRBJ2-3; TRBD2 agrees at 9 bases. Germline V gene data show CDR1 as SGHDT and CDR2 as YYEEEE. Unmatched junction bases numbered 22, after V lost 6 bases and J lost 5 bases. The CDR3 has 19 amino acids.

This chain connects TRBV6-5 to TRBJ1-1, with D unresolved. Germline V gene sequence: CDR1 MNHEY, CDR2 SVGAGI. Trimming removed 5 bases at V and 12 bases at J, with 7 bases between. This CDR3 has 9 residues. The CDR3 DNA reads as TGTGCCAGCAGTCCCCCGACTTTCTTT. Translation: CASSPPTFF.

The chain has TRBV27 and TRBJ2-1; 12 bases are a match to TRBD2. The V gene end was trimmed by 5 bases and the J gene end by 2 bases; junction bases not matched to a gene: 7. Germline V gives CDR1 MNHEY, CDR2 SMNVEV (reference sequence). The CDR3 consists of 17 residues. The CDR3 nucleotides read TGTGCCAGCAGTACCCGCCTAGCGGGAGGGCCCTACAATGAGCAGTTCTTC. It translates to CASSTRLAGGPYNEQFF.